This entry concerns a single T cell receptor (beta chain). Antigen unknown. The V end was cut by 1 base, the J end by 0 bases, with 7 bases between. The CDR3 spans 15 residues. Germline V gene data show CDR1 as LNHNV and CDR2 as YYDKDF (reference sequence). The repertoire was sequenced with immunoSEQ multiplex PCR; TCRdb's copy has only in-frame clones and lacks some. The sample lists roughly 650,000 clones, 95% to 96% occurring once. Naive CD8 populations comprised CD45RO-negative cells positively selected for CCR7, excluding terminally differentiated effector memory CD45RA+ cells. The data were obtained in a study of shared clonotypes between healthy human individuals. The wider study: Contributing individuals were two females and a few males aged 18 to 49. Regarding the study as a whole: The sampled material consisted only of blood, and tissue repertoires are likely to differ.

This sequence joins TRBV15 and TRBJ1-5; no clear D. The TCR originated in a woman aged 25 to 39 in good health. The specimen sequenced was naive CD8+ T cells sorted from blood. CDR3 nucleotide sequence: TGTGCCACCAGCAGAGGCTGGAATAGCAATCAGCCCCAGCATTTT. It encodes CATSRGWNSNQPQHF.